This TCR beta chain is drawn from a study of T-cell reconstitution after alpha-beta-depleted transplantation in children. This clonotype appeared a few times. Germline V gene sequence: CDR1 SEHNR, CDR2 FQNEAQ (reference sequence). V lost 4 bases, J lost 5 bases, and 10 bases lay in between. CDR3 length: 13 residues. A library of TCRbeta sequences, prepared with unique molecular identifiers, was generated. TCRdb itself ran the PCR reads through MiXCR, one entry per CDR3 protein. The data show about a million distinct CDR3 sequences, 25% to 30% seen once. This specimen consisted of PBMCs, mostly from graft donor cells, obtained 360 days after TCRalphabeta/CD19-depleted stem cell transplant. V is TRBV7-9 and J is TRBJ2-3, with D possibly matching TRBD1 (6 bases). This sequence originates from a boy in the first two years of life who had a stem cell transplant for SCID, so the T cells may come from the graft donor. As DNA, the CDR3 is TGTGCCAGCAGCTGGTACAGGGAAGATACGCAGTATTTT. This encodes CASSWYREDTQYF.